The next 25 T cell receptor beta chains were all read from a single sample in a study of immune evolution from preneoplasia to lung adenocarcinoma. Data came from immunoSEQ multiplex PCR; TCRdb stores just in-frame clones and leaves some out. The table records around 5,700 clones, roughly 74% of them present only once. The sample taken for sequencing was FFPE lung adenocarcinoma in situ tissue. These receptors were obtained from a donor at least 70 years old with lung adenocarcinoma.

This clone was recorded a few times. The V and J genes are TRBV6-1 and TRBJ1-2, with no clear D. The CDR3 runs 15 residues. The V gene lost 4 bases and the J gene lost 1 base, with 13 bases spanning the gap. Germline loops: CDR1 MNHNS, CDR2 SASEGT. The CDR3 loop is CASSVTYAVNYGYTF. In nucleotides, the CDR3 is TGTGCCAGCAGTGTAACGTACGCAGTTAACTATGGCTACACCTTC.

The chain joins TRBV14 to TRBJ1-2, with D possibly matching TRBD1 (5 bases). The V end lost 4 bases, the J end lost 0 bases, and 12 bases lay between the germline ends. This CDR3 spans 15 amino acids. The germline CDR1 and CDR2 sequences are SGHDN and FVKESK. The CDR3 nucleotides read TGTGCCAGCAGCCCGTTAGGGACCTCTAACTATGGCTACACCTTC. Translation gives CASSPLGTSNYGYTF.

The chain employs TRBV10-2 and TRBJ2-1, with 14 bases identical to TRBD2. V shed 7 bases, J shed 2 bases, and the junction held 7 bases outside the gene matches. Germline CDR1 and CDR2: WSHSY and SAAADI. The CDR3 is 17 amino acids. The CDR3 sequence is CASTGLAGGLTYNEQFF. CDR3 nucleotide sequence: TGCGCCAGCACCGGACTAGCGGGGGGCCTAACCTACAATGAGCAGTTCTTC.

The CDR3 bases are TGTGCCAGCAGTTACCAGGGTGACTATGGCTACACCTTC. Its translation: CASSYQGDYGYTF. This chain links TRBV6-6 with TRBJ1-2; the D gene is possibly TRBD1 (5 bases). V lost 2 bases and J lost 3, with 7 bases in between. This CDR3 has 13 residues. Germline-derived CDR1 and CDR2 are MNHNY and SVGAGI (reference sequence).

Here the CDR3 DNA reads TGTGCCAGCAGCGTCGGGTACCAGGGGACTGAAGCTTTCTTT. Translating gives CASSVGYQGTEAFF. The chain is built from TRBV9 and TRBJ1-1, with D perhaps matching TRBD1 (6 bases). CDR1 and CDR2 from the germline V gene are SGDLS and YYNGEE. There are 14 residues in the CDR3. V lost 2 bases to trimming and J lost 5 bases, with 13 bases between them. The entire variable domain, with the rest obtained from reference TRBV9 and TRBJ1-1, is as follows: DSGVTQTPKHLITATGQRVTLRCSPRSGDLSVYWYQQSLDQGLQFLIQYYNGEERAKGNILERFSAQQFPDLHSELNLSSLELGDSALYFCASSVGYQGTEAFFGQGTRLTVV.

This clone was seen a handful of times. The chain has TRBV28 and TRBJ2-2, with D maybe TRBD1 (6 bases). The CDR3 has 14 amino acids. Germline V CDR1 and CDR2: MDHEN, SYDVKM. Trimming took 5 bases from V and 5 from J, leaving 12 bases between them. As DNA, the CDR3 is TGTGCCAGCAGTGCCACAGGGAGTACCGGGGAGCTGTTTTTT. It translates to CASSATGSTGELFF.

V gene TRBV30 combines with J gene TRBJ2-7; maybe TRBD1 (5 bases). The CDR3 spans 12 residues. Trimming cost V 2 bases and J 6 bases, with 11 bases left between them. Germline CDR1 reads GTSNPN; CDR2 reads SVGIG (reference sequence). The DNA for the CDR3 is TGTGCCTGGAGTAAGACAGTGGGCGAGCAGTACTTC. Its translation: CAWSKTVGEQYF.

The rearrangement uses TRBV5-1 and TRBJ1-5, with 7 bases aligning to TRBD1. The V gene's germline CDR1 is SGHRS and CDR2 YFSETQ. The CDR3 loop spans 15 amino acids. V was pared by 3 bases and J by 7 bases, with 10 bases of the junction left unmatched. The DNA for the CDR3 is TGCGCCAGCAGCTCCAGGGGGGAGTTAGGGCAGCCCCAGCATTTT. Its translation: CASSSRGELGQPQHF.

The chain has TRBV5-6 and TRBJ2-1; TRBD1 matches 9 bases. CDR1 and CDR2 from the germline V gene are SGHDT and YYEEEE. Losses at the gene ends were 0 bases for V and 2 bases for J; bases not matched to a gene: 0. The CDR3 runs to 15 residues. The CDR3 DNA follows: TGTGCCAGCAGCTTGGGGGACAGGGCCTACAATGAGCAGTTCTTC. Its protein is CASSLGDRAYNEQFF.

CDR3 nucleotide sequence: TGTGCCAGCAGCTTAGGGCAGACCAACACTGAAGCTTTCTTT. Encoded protein: CASSLGQTNTEAFF. This chain uses TRBV11-2 with TRBJ1-1; no reliable D call. Trimming removed 1 base from V and 2 bases from J, with 8 bases in between. Germline V gene lookup returns CDR1 SGHAT and CDR2 FQNNGV. The CDR3 runs to 14 residues.

This rearrangement joins TRBV25-1 to TRBJ1-2; TRBD1 matches at 9 bases. Trimming at V came to 3 bases and at J to 4 bases, leaving 9 bases not matched to a gene. This CDR3 spans 16 amino acids. Germline assignment: CDR1 MGHDK and CDR2 SYGVNS. The CDR3 DNA sequence: TGTGCCAGCAGTGATCTCGGGGACAGGGAGTCCTATGGCTACACCTTC. This sequence encodes CASSDLGDRESYGYTF.

This rearrangement joins TRBV28 to TRBJ2-1; D may be TRBD2 (5 bases). Germline V gene sequence: CDR1 MDHEN, CDR2 SYDVKM. The V and J ends lost 10 bases and 5 bases respectively, with 15 bases between them. The CDR3 runs 13 residues. As DNA, the CDR3 is TGTGCCAACCAACGTGGAGGAGACAATGAGCAGTTCTTC. It encodes CANQRGGDNEQFF.

V is TRBV5-1 and J is TRBJ2-3, with TRBD1 identical over 7 bases. The germline V gene encodes CDR1 SGHRS and CDR2 YFSETQ. V was clipped by 4 bases and J by 1 base; unmatched bases: 6. This CDR3 has 15 amino acids. The DNA of the CDR3 is TGCGCCAGCAGCCTCGGGACAGCTCGCACAGATACGCAGTATTTT. This sequence encodes CASSLGTARTDTQYF.

The chain employs TRBV7-9 and TRBJ2-7, with 8 nucleotides matching TRBD2. From germline, CDR1 is SEHNR and CDR2 FQNEAQ (reference sequence). J gave up 6 bases and V 5 bases, and 15 bases lay outside the gene matches. The CDR3 covers 16 residues. CDR3 region: CASSPREREPHSEQYF. CDR3 DNA: TGTGCCAGCAGCCCTAGGGAGCGGGAGCCCCATTCCGAGCAGTACTTC.

V usage is TRBV7-8 and J usage is TRBJ1-2; no firm D call. Germline CDR1 is SGHVS and CDR2 is FQNEAQ. The CDR3 runs to 11 residues. V shed 1 base and J shed 7 bases, with 4 bases lying between them. CDR3 residues: CASSLDVGYTF. In DNA form, the CDR3 reads TGTGCCAGCAGCTTAGATGTTGGCTACACCTTC.

On this clone: The junction differs from germline at one of its ends, possibly a read error. The chain combines TRBV11-2 with TRBJ1-6, with D perhaps TRBD1 (5 bases). There are 15 residues in the CDR3. The germline gives CDR1 SGHAT, CDR2 FQNNGV. CDR3 sequence reads: CASSYRDSHNSPLHF. As DNA, the CDR3 is TGTGCCAGCAGCTATCGGGACTCCCATAATTCACCCCTCCACTTT.

The J gene is TRBJ1-5, the V gene TRBV30; 8 bases line up with TRBD1. The germline gives CDR1 GTSNPN, CDR2 SVGIG (reference sequence). The junction had 15 bases not matched to a gene; V was cut back by 7 bases and J by 7 bases. The CDR3 extends over 15 amino acids. The CDR3 DNA reads TGTGCCTATCAGGACAGGGTAGATTGGGGGCAGCCCCAGCATTTT. Its protein is CAYQDRVDWGQPQHF.

This rearrangement joins TRBV5-4 to TRBJ1-6; no firm D call. Germline assignment: CDR1 SGHNT and CDR2 YYREEE (reference sequence). The CDR3 runs to 15 residues. V lost 2 bases, J lost 8 bases, and 14 bases lay in between. The CDR3 nucleotides read TGTGCCAGCAGCTTAGTCGACCGCTGGGATTCACCCCTCCACTTT. It specifies CASSLVDRWDSPLHF.

The V call is TRBV5-1, the J call TRBJ2-2; D unresolved. CDR1 is SGHRS and CDR2 is YFSETQ in the germline V gene. CDR3 length: 13 amino acids. The V end was cut by 4 bases, the J end by 5 bases, with 9 bases between. Here the CDR3 DNA reads TGCGCCAGCAGCCCAGTCCGAACCGGGGAGCTGTTTTTT. Its translation: CASSPVRTGELFF.

To note about this clone: Sequence at one end of the junction differs from germline and may be a read error. The V and J genes are TRBV6-1 and TRBJ2-1; D not certain. Germline V gene lookup returns CDR1 MNHNS and CDR2 SASEGT. The CDR3 has 13 residues. DNA of the CDR3: TGTGCCAGCAGTGAATTATCCTACAATGAGCAGCTCTTC. Its protein is CASSELSYNEQLF.

The V and J genes are TRBV19 and TRBJ1-1; 8 nucleotides match TRBD1. The V gene's germline CDR1 is LNHDA and CDR2 SQIVND (reference sequence). V shed 5 bases and J 5 bases; nucleotides not matched to a gene: 7. The length of the CDR3 is 14 residues. The CDR3 spells CASSRTGRRTEAFF. In nucleotides, the CDR3 is TGTGCCAGTAGTCGGACAGGGCGGAGGACTGAAGCTTTCTTT.

This sequence joins TRBV28 and TRBJ1-1; maybe TRBD1 (6 bases). Per the germline V gene, CDR1 is MDHEN and CDR2 is SYDVKM. This CDR3 comprises 14 residues. Trimming left V 7 bases short and J 1 base short, with 13 bases between. This chain's CDR3 is CASTVQGPNTEAFF. CDR3 bases: TGTGCCAGCACGGTTCAGGGGCCGAACACTGAAGCTTTCTTT.

This sequence joins TRBV5-4 and TRBJ1-1; D possibly corresponds to TRBD1 (5 bases). Between the trimmed V and J ends, which lost 5 bases and 3 bases, there was a span of 20 bases. CDR1 is SGHNT and CDR2 is YYREEE in the germline V gene (reference sequence). The CDR3 extends over 16 amino acids. The chain's CDR3 is CASRPEIRVVDTEAFF. The CDR3 DNA reads as TGTGCCAGCAGACCAGAGATCAGGGTGGTGGACACTGAAGCTTTCTTT.

The chain couples TRBV11-3 to TRBJ1-6, with a weak D call TRBD1 (6 bases). This CDR3 has 13 amino acids. Germline CDR1 is SGHNT and CDR2 is YENEEA. V lost 8 bases, J lost 6 bases, and 11 bases lay in between. CDR3 sequence reads: CASAGRGNSPLHF. In DNA, the CDR3 is TGTGCCAGCGCAGGCAGGGGTAATTCACCCCTCCACTTT.

The genes are TRBV5-6 and TRBJ1-6; the match to TRBD1 covers 7 bases. Unmatched junction bases numbered 5, after V lost 1 base and J lost 10 bases. The CDR3 has 14 residues. Per the germline V gene, CDR1 is SGHDT and CDR2 is YYEEEE. The CDR3 loop is CASSLPGRGSPLHF. The CDR3 coding sequence is TGTGCCAGCAGCTTGCCGGGCAGGGGGTCACCCCTCCACTTT.